This T cell receptor beta chain was sequenced during a study of cytomegalovirus exposure and HLA in healthy donors. The CDR3 contains 14 residues. Germline CDR1 is LGHNA and CDR2 is YNFKEQ. The junction had 8 bases not matched to a gene; V was cut back by 5 bases and J by 5 bases. In its sample, this clone was seen once. Use of 60 Vbeta and 13 Jbeta primers characterized the PCR. Clones were read by immunoSEQ multiplex PCR, and TCRdb kept only the in-frame ones, dropping some. Among 150,000 to 200,000 clones listed, 70% to 80% were seen once. The sequence came from a man under 40 in good health and CMV-seronegative. Sequencing input: PBMCs. The chain combines TRBV4-2 with TRBJ2-5, with 7 bases that match TRBD2. The CDR3 DNA is TGTGCCAGCAGCAATCGACTAGCAAAGGAGACCCAGTACTTC. Translated: CASSNRLAKETQYF.